This note documents a single T cell receptor beta chain sequence. These data originate in a study of T cells in Graves' hyperthyroidism and ophthalmopathy. Authors of the study amplified TCR beta CDR3 regions from RNA transcripts. TCR CDR3 underwent first-round RT-PCR with the HTBI primer set. Via MiXCR, TCRdb re-called the multiplex PCR reads, giving one row per CDR3 protein. Of a few hundred thousand distinct CDR3 sequences detected, approximately 14% appear once; the ten largest clones hold approximately 30%. V was trimmed by 5 bases and J by 2 bases, leaving 9 bases between them. Germline CDR1 and CDR2: MNHNS and SASEGT. The CDR3 covers 14 residues.

Material for sequencing was blood. The V call is TRBV6-1, the J call TRBJ1-4, with D unresolved. The clonotype was recovered from a woman aged 18 to 35 with Graves' hyperthyroidism that later progressed to Graves' ophthalmopathy. The CDR3 here is CASSYGVTNEKLFF. The CDR3, as DNA: TGTGCCAGCAGTTATGGGGTTACTAATGAAAAACTGTTTTTT.